One and the same sample provided the 25 T cell receptor beta chains below, sequenced in a study of blood T cell repertoires in COVID-19. The data were produced by immunoSEQ multiplex PCR, yet TCRdb's version contains in-frame clones alone and is incomplete. The profile shows roughly 110,000 clones, approximately 84% of them singletons. Material for sequencing was peripheral blood. The receptors shown here come from a human donor in a cohort sampled during active COVID-19.

This clone was picked up a small number of times. The chain couples TRBV7-2 to TRBJ1-1; the D is unclear. Germline CDR1 and CDR2: SGHTA and FQGNSA. CDR3 size: 13 residues. V lost 5 bases and J 1 base, leaving 8 bases between the germline ends. The chain's CDR3 is CASSHGPNTEAFF. CDR3 DNA: TGTGCCAGCAGCCACGGTCCGAACACTGAAGCTTTCTTT.

The gene calls are TRBV2 and TRBJ2-5, with D tentatively TRBD1 (5 bases). The CDR3 has 13 residues. V lost 4 bases to trimming and J lost 2 bases, with 8 bases between them. The V gene's germline CDR1 is SNHLY and CDR2 FYNNEI. CDR3 sequence reads: CASSAGLQETQYF. CDR3 DNA sequence: TGTGCCAGCAGTGCAGGGTTGCAAGAGACCCAGTACTTC.

The chain has TRBV9 and TRBJ2-3; TRBD2 matches at 13 bases. This CDR3 has 17 residues. The trim removed 3 bases at V and 2 bases at J, leaving 6 bases unmatched. Germline V gene sequence: CDR1 SGDLS, CDR2 YYNGEE. This chain's CDR3 is CASSGLAGGRDTDTQYF. In DNA form, the CDR3 reads TGTGCCAGCAGCGGACTAGCGGGAGGAAGGGACACAGATACGCAGTATTTT. Combining the CDR3 with reference TRBV9 and TRBJ2-3 gives the whole variable domain DSGVTQTPKHLITATGQRVTLRCSPRSGDLSVYWYQQSLDQGLQFLIQYYNGEERAKGNILERFSAQQFPDLHSELNLSSLELGDSALYFCASSGLAGGRDTDTQYFGPGTRLTVL.

This clone was seen a single time. This rearrangement joins TRBV18 to TRBJ2-3, with 10 bases aligning to TRBD1. CDR3 length: 19 amino acids. Germline values: CDR1 KGHSH, CDR2 LQKENI. V lost 2 bases to trimming and J lost 4 bases; unmatched junction nucleotides: 15. The CDR3 coding sequence is TGTGCCAGCTCACCAGGGACAGGGGCTGGCGTGGGGTTCTCAGATACGCAGTATTTT. This sequence encodes CASSPGTGAGVGFSDTQYF.

This chain connects TRBV5-4 to TRBJ1-6; 8 bases are shared with TRBD1. The CDR3 spans 16 residues. Germline V gene data show CDR1 as SGHNT and CDR2 as YYREEE (reference sequence). V was clipped by 2 bases and J by 7 bases; unmatched bases: 8. The CDR3 bases are TGTGCCAGCAGCTTAAATAGACAGGGGTCGAATTCACCCCTCCACTTT. This codes for CASSLNRQGSNSPLHF.

This clone showed up just a few times. This chain connects TRBV5-1 to TRBJ2-2; 7 bases match TRBD2. The CDR3 has 15 amino acids. Germline CDR1 and CDR2: SGHRS and YFSETQ. With 4 bases clipped from V and 4 bases from J, the junction kept 7 bases outside the gene matches. Here the CDR3 DNA reads TGCGCCAGCAGCACCAGGGAGGGGAGCACCGGGGAGCTGTTTTTT. Translation: CASSTREGSTGELFF.

The chain couples TRBV2 to TRBJ2-2; 11 bases are a match to TRBD2. J lost 2 bases, V lost 5 bases, and 4 bases had no gene match. CDR3 length equals 16 residues. Germline assignment: CDR1 SNHLY and CDR2 FYNNEI. The CDR3 region is CASSSGLAGNTGELFF. The CDR3 DNA reads TGTGCCAGCAGTTCCGGACTAGCGGGCAACACCGGGGAGCTGTTTTTT.

The V gene is TRBV5-5, the J gene TRBJ2-3; D is perhaps TRBD1 (6 bases). Germline-derived CDR1 and CDR2 are SGHKS and YYEKEE (reference sequence). This CDR3 has 15 residues. The V gene lost 4 bases and the J gene lost 0 bases, with 12 bases spanning the gap. CDR3 region: CASSHQDRSTDTQYF. The CDR3 nucleotides read TGTGCCAGCAGCCATCAGGACAGAAGCACAGATACGCAGTATTTT.

The J gene is TRBJ2-7, the V gene TRBV2; D gene uncertain. The germline V gene has CDR1 SNHLY and CDR2 FYNNEI. The V and J ends lost 1 base and 0 bases respectively, with 7 bases between them. The CDR3 runs to 14 residues. Here the CDR3 reads CASSEGVLSYEQYF. The CDR3 region has the DNA TGTGCCAGCAGTGAAGGCGTACTCTCCTACGAGCAGTACTTC.

The chain employs TRBV15 and TRBJ2-3, with 7 bases identical to TRBD1. This CDR3 spans 15 amino acids. From germline, CDR1 is LNHNV and CDR2 YYDKDF (reference sequence). J lost 6 bases, V lost 0 bases, and 6 bases had no gene match. Written as DNA, the CDR3 is TGTGCCACCAGCAGAGAAGGGACAGTAGGCGATACGCAGTATTTT. Amino acid sequence: CATSREGTVGDTQYF.

The chain uses TRBV30 and TRBJ1-1; perhaps TRBD1 as D (5 bases). The CDR3 contains 12 residues. The ends were cut back, 1 base at V and 5 bases at J, with 8 bases in the middle. Germline V gene sequence: CDR1 GTSNPN, CDR2 SVGIG (reference sequence). This CDR3 reads CAWSAGGTEAFF. CDR3 nucleotides: TGTGCCTGGAGTGCCGGGGGGACTGAAGCTTTCTTT.

The V call is TRBV7-2, the J call TRBJ1-3; D unresolved. In germline, CDR1 is SGHTA, CDR2 FQGNSA. The V gene lost 4 bases and the J gene lost 0 bases, with 4 bases spanning the gap. The CDR3 extends over 13 amino acids. CDR3 sequence reads: CASSSFSGNTIYF. Here the CDR3 DNA reads TGTGCCAGCAGCTCTTTCTCTGGAAACACCATATATTTT.

Here the CDR3 reads CASSIRDRGKLDEQFF. The CDR3, as DNA: TGTGCCAGTAGTATTAGGGACAGGGGTAAGTTGGATGAGCAGTTCTTC. The chain uses TRBV19 and TRBJ2-1, with 10 bases that match TRBD1. Germline-derived CDR1 and CDR2 are LNHDA and SQIVND (reference sequence). J was trimmed by 8 bases and V by 3 bases; bases with no gene match: 10. The CDR3 is made up of 16 amino acids.

This clone was counted once. The chain recombines TRBV18 with TRBJ2-3; no clear D. This CDR3 comprises 11 residues. From germline, CDR1 is KGHSH and CDR2 LQKENI. V was trimmed by 3 bases and J by 6 bases, leaving 4 bases between them. The CDR3 DNA sequence: TGTGCCAGCTCACCCAGGGATACGCAGTATTTT. It codes for CASSPRDTQYF.

The chain joins TRBV27 to TRBJ1-2; D gene ambiguous. The germline CDR1 and CDR2 sequences are MNHEY and SMNVEV (reference sequence). CDR3 length: 14 residues. V lost 5 bases to trimming and J lost 7 bases, with 17 bases between them. The CDR3 here is CASSPREPVGGYTF. In DNA, the CDR3 is TGTGCCAGCAGTCCTAGGGAGCCCGTGGGTGGCTACACCTTC.

This chain connects TRBV6-5 to TRBJ2-7; 7 positions agree with TRBD2. V was pared by 6 bases and J by 7 bases, with 3 bases of the junction left unmatched. This CDR3 is 11 amino acids long. Germline loops: CDR1 MNHEY, CDR2 SVGAGI. In DNA, the CDR3 is TGTGCCAGCAGCCGGGGGGTAGAGCAGTACTTC. It specifies CASSRGVEQYF.

The chain has TRBV19 and TRBJ1-2, with TRBD1 identical over 8 bases. Germline CDR1 LNHDA, CDR2 SQIVND (reference sequence). V was clipped by 6 bases and J by 4 bases; unmatched bases: 7. The CDR3 has 14 amino acids. CDR3 nucleotide sequence: TGTGCCAGTAGATCCGGACAGGGCAGCTATGGCTACACCTTC. It codes for CASRSGQGSYGYTF.

V is TRBV19 and J is TRBJ1-1; no reliable D call. Per germline, CDR1 LNHDA and CDR2 SQIVND (reference sequence). The CDR3 consists of 13 residues. V was cut by 3 bases and J by 1 base, with 6 bases left in between. The CDR3 region has the DNA TGTGCCAGTAGTATTTGGCAGAACACTGAAGCTTTCTTT. Protein product: CASSIWQNTEAFF.

The rearrangement uses TRBV4-1 and TRBJ2-2; 8 bases are shared with TRBD2. The ends lost 4 bases at V and 6 bases at J; junction bases unmatched: 4. The CDR3 is made up of 14 amino acids. Germline loops: CDR1 MGHRA, CDR2 YSYEKL. CDR3 DNA: TGCGCCAGCAGCCGAGTAGCGGGGTCCGGGGAGCTGTTTTTT. Translation: CASSRVAGSGELFF.

This clone was detected only a few times. The chain uses TRBV11-1 and TRBJ2-6, with D maybe TRBD2 (6 bases). Germline-derived CDR1 and CDR2 are SGHAT and FQDESV (reference sequence). The CDR3 is 13 residues long. Trimming took 2 bases from V and 12 from J, leaving 11 bases between them. This CDR3 is CASSLLEGSVLTF. The CDR3 bases are TGTGCCAGCAGCTTATTGGAGGGAAGCGTCCTGACTTTC.

V is TRBV19 and J is TRBJ2-4; TRBD1 matches 7 bases. Germline V gene lookup returns CDR1 LNHDA and CDR2 SQIVND (reference sequence). V was pared by 10 bases and J by 2 bases, with 11 bases of the junction left unmatched. This CDR3 spans 15 amino acids. The CDR3 nucleotides read TGTGCCACTACAGATTTGGGACAGTCCAAAAACATTCAGTACTTC. Its translation: CATTDLGQSKNIQYF.

The CDR3 coding sequence is TGTGCCAGCAGCGTATCCCTCCAGTGGGGGCCTGGGGCCAACGTCCTGACTTTC. Translation: CASSVSLQWGPGANVLTF. The V call is TRBV9, the J call TRBJ2-6, with a possible D match to TRBD1 (6 bases). V was clipped by 1 base and J by 2 bases, with 16 bases between them. The V gene's germline CDR1 is SGDLS and CDR2 YYNGEE. CDR3 length equals 18 residues.

The genes are TRBV5-6 and TRBJ1-4; 9 bases are shared with TRBD1. The CDR3 is 16 amino acids. V shed 4 bases, J shed 3 bases, and the junction held 7 bases outside the gene matches. Germline assignment: CDR1 SGHDT and CDR2 YYEEEE. The DNA for the CDR3 is TGTGCCAGCAGCATACTAACAGGGGGCCCTAATGAAAAACTGTTTTTT. Its translation: CASSILTGGPNEKLFF.

This clone was seen a single time. J is TRBJ1-6 and V is TRBV7-6, with 10 bases fitting TRBD1. This CDR3 is 15 amino acids long. Germline lookup yields CDR1 SGHVS and CDR2 FNYEAQ. The junction had 5 bases not matched to a gene; V was cut back by 1 base and J by 11 bases. As DNA, the CDR3 is TGTGCCAGCAGCTTAGAGGGGACAGGGGAAGCACCCCTCCACTTT. Translation gives CASSLEGTGEAPLHF.

This sequence joins TRBV28 and TRBJ1-5; a weak D match, TRBD1 (5 bases). In germline, CDR1 is MDHEN, CDR2 SYDVKM. V lost 7 bases, J lost 4 bases, and 11 bases lay in between. This CDR3 comprises 13 residues. CDR3 DNA sequence: TGTGCCAGCAAAGCCCAGGGAAATCAGCCCCAGCATTTT. Translating it yields CASKAQGNQPQHF. The full variable domain, its missing parts supplied by reference TRBV28 and TRBJ1-5, is DVKVTQSSRYLVKRTGEKVFLECVQDMDHENMFWYRQDPGLGLRLIYFSYDVKMKEKGDIPEGYSVSREKKERFSLILESASTNQTSMYLCASKAQGNQPQHFGDGTRLSIL.